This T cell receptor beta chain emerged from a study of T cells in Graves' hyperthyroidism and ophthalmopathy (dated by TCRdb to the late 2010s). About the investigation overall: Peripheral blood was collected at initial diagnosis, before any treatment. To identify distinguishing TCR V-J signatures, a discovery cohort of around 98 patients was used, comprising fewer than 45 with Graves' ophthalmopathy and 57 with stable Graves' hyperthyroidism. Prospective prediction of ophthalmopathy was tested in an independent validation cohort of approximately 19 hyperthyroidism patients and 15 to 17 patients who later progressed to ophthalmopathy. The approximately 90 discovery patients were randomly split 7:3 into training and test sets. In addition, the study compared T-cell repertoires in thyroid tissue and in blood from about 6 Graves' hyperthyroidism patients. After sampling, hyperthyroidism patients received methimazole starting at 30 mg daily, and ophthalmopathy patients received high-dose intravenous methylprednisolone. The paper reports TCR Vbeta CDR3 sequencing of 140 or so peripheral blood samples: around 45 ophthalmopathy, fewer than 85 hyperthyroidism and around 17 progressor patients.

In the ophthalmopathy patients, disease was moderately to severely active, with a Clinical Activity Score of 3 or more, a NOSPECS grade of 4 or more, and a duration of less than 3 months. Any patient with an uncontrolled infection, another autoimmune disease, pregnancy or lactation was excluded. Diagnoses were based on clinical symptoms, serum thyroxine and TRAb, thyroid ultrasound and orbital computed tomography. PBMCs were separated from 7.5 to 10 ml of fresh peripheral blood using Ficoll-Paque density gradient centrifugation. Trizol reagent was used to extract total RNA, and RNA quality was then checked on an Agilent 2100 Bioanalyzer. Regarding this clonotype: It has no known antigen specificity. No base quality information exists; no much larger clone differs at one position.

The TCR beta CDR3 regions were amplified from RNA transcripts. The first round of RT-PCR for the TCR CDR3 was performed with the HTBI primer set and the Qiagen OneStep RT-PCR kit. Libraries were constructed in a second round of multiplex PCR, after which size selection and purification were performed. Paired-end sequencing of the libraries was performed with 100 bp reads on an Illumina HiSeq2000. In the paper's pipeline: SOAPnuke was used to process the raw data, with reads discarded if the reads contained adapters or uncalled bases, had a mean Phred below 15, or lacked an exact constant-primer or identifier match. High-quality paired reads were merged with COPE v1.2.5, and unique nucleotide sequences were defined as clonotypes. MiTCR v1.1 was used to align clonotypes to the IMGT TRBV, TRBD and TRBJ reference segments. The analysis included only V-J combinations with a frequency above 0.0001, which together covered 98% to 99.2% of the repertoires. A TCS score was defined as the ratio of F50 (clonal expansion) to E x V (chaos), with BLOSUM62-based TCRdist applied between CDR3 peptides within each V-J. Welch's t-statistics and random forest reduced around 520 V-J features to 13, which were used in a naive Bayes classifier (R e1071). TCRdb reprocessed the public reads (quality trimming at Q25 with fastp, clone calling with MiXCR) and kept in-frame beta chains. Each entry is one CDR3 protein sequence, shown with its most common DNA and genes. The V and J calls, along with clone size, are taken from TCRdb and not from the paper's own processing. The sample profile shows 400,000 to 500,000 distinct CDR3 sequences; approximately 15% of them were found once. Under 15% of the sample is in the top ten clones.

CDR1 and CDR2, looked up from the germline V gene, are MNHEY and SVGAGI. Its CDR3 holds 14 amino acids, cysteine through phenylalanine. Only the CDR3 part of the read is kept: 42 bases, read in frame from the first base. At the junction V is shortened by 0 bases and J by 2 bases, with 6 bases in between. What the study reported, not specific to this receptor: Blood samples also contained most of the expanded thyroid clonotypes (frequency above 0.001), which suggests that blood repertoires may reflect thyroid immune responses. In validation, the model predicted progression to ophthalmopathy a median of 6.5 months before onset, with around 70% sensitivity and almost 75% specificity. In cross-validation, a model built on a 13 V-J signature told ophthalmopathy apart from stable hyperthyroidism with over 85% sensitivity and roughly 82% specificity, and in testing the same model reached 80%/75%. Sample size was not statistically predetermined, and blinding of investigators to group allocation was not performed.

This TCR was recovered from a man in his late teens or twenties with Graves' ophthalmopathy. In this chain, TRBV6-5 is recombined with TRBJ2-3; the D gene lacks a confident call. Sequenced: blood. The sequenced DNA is TGTGCCAGCAGTTACTCTGGGCCCACAGATACGCAGTATTTT. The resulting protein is CASSYSGPTDTQYF.